This T cell receptor beta chain emerged from a study of blood T cells in healthy people across ages. Overall study: With template switching, about one barcoded beta molecule was captured per two T cells.

Individuals who donated were healthy Caucasians from Russia aged roughly 6 to 100. A second roughly 7 to 11 cycle PCR used barcoded and J-beta primers. MiXCR, run by TCRdb on the 5' RACE reads, gives a single entry per CDR3 protein. The data show 1.5 million to 2 million distinct CDR3 sequences, approximately 28% seen once. Germline V gene sequence: CDR1 ENHRY, CDR2 SYGVKD. Between the trimmed V and J ends, which lost 2 bases and 0 bases, there was a span of 8 bases. There are 15 residues in the CDR3. The source material was blood. This chain links TRBV10-3 with TRBJ2-1; perhaps TRBD2 as D (5 bases). This TCR was recovered from a woman in her twenties or thirties in good health. CDR3 nucleotides: TGTGCCATCAGTGAGCCGGGGAGCTCCTACAATGAGCAGTTCTTC. Translated, it gives CAISEPGSSYNEQFF.